This section outlines one T cell receptor beta chain sequence together with its context. The antigen is undetermined. This record belongs to a study of T cell responses to AZD1222 COVID-19 vaccine. General observations from the study: Scientists sampled the repertoires only once the peak T cell response had passed. Spike-wide vaccine-associated CD4 TCRs dominated at 160-218 and 743-854. Just 5 to 7 people given AZD1222 tested seropositive at baseline. The donor cohort was predominantly white British with a female majority, and clonal diversity may have been underestimated.

TCRdb's table, derived via immunoSEQ multiplex PCR, lists solely in-frame clones and lacks some. The table includes about 120,000 clones, approximately 94% detected once. CDR3 length: 13 residues. V was cut by 3 bases and J by 5 bases, with 10 bases left in between. Germline CDR1 SNHLY, CDR2 FYNNEI. This clonotype was obtained from an adult who received the AZD1222 COVID-19 vaccine. The sequencing used peripheral blood, collected 28 days after the second AZD1222 dose. The chain carries TRBV2 and TRBJ2-5, with unresolved D. For the CDR3, the DNA is TGTGCCAGCAGTGAGTTACCCTCTGAGACCCAGTACTTC. It encodes CASSELPSETQYF.